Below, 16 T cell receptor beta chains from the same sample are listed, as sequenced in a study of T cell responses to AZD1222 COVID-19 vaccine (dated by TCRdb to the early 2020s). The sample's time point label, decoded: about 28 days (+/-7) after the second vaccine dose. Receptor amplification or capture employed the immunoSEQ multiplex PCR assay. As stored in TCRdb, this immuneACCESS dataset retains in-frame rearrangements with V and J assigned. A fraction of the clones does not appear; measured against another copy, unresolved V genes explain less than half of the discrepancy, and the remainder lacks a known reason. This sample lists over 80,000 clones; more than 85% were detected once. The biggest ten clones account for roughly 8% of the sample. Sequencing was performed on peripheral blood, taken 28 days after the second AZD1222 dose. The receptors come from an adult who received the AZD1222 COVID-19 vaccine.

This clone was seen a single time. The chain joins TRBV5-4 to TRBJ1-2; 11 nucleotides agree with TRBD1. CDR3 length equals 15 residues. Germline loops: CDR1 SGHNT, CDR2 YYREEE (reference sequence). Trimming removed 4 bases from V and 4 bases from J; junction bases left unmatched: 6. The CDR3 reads CASSPRTGGLYGYTF. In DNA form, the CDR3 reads TGTGCCAGCAGCCCCCGGACAGGGGGCCTCTATGGCTACACCTTC.

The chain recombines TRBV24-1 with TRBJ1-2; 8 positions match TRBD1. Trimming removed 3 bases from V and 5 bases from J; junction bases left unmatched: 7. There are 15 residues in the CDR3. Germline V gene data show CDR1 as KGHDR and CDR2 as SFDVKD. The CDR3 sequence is CATSDPGQGSYGYTF. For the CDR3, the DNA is TGTGCCACCAGTGATCCCGGACAGGGTAGTTATGGCTACACCTTC.

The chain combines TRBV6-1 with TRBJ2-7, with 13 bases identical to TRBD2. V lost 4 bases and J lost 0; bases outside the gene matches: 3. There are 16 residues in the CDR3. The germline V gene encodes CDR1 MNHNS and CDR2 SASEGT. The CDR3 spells CASSGTSGGLSYEQYF. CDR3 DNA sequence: TGTGCCAGCAGTGGGACTAGCGGGGGCCTCTCCTACGAGCAGTACTTC.

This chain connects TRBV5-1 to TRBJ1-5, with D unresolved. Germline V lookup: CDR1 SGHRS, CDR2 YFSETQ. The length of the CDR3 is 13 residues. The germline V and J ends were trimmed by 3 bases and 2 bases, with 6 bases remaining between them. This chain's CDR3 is CASSSAGNQPQHF. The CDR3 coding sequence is TGCGCCAGCAGCTCCGCAGGCAATCAGCCCCAGCATTTT.

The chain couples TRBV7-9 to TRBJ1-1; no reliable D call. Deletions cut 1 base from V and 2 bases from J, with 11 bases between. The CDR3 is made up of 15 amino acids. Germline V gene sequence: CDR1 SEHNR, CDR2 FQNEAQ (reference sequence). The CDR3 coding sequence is TGTGCCAGCAGCTTAGAAGGCAGAAGTAACACTGAAGCTTTCTTT. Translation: CASSLEGRSNTEAFF.

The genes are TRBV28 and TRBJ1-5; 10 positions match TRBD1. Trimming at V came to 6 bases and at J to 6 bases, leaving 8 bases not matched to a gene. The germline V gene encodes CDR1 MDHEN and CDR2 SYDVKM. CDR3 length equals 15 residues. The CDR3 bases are TGTGCCAGCAGCCACGGACAGGGGGGGGTTCAGCCCCAGCATTTT. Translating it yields CASSHGQGGVQPQHF.

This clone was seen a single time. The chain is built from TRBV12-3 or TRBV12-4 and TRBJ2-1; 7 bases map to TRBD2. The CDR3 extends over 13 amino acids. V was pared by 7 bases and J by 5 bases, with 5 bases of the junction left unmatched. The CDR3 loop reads CASTRGGDNEQFF. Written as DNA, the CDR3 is TGTGCCAGCACCCGCGGGGGTGACAATGAGCAGTTCTTC.

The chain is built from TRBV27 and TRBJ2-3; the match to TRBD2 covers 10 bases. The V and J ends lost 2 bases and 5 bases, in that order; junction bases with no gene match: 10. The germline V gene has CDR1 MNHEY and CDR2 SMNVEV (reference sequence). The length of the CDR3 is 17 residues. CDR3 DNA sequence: TGTGCCAGCAGTTTAGTCAAGCGGGAGGGCGGGGGAGATACGCAGTATTTT. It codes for CASSLVKREGGGDTQYF.

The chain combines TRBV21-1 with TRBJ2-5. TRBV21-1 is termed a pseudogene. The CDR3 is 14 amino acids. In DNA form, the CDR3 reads TGTGCCAGCAGCAAAGTACCTCTCCAAGAGACCCAGTACTTC. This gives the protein CASSKVPLQETQYF.

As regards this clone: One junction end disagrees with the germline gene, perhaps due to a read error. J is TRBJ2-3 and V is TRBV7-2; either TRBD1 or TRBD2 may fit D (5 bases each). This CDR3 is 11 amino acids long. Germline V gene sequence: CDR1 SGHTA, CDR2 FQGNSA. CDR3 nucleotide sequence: TGTGCCAGCAGCAAGGAACAGGCACGGGAATTT. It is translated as CASSKEQAREF.

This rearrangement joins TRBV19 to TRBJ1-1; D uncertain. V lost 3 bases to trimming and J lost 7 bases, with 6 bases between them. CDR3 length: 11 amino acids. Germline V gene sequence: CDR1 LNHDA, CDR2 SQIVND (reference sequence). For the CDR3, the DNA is TGTGCCAGTAGTATCCAGAGTGAAGCTTTCTTT. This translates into CASSIQSEAFF. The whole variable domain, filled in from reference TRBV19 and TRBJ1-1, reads DGGITQSPKYLFRKEGQNVTLSCEQNLNHDAMYWYRQDPGQGLRLIYYSQIVNDFQKGDIAEGYSVSREKKESFPLTVTSAQKNPTAFYLCASSIQSEAFFGQGTRLTVV.

The CDR3 loop is CASSLAGAGMNTEAFF. The CDR3 nucleotides read TGTGCCAGCAGTCTGGCGGGGGCCGGGATGAACACTGAAGCTTTCTTT. J is TRBJ1-1 and V is TRBV28; D is perhaps TRBD1 (6 bases). Germline-derived CDR1 and CDR2 are MDHEN and SYDVKM. Between the trimmed V and J ends, which lost 5 bases and 0 bases, there was a span of 16 bases. The CDR3 loop spans 16 amino acids.

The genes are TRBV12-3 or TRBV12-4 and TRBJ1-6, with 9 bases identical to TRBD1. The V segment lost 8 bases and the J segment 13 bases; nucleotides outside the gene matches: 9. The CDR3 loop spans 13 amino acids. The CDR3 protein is CASGAGQGRPLHF. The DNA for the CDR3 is TGTGCCAGCGGGGCGGGACAGGGACGGCCCCTCCACTTT.

The CDR3 is CAWSVGHNQPQHF. DNA of the CDR3: TGTGCCTGGAGTGTGGGTCACAATCAGCCCCAGCATTTT. The chain recombines TRBV30 with TRBJ1-5; D not resolved. CDR1 GTSNPN and CDR2 SVGIG come from the germline V gene (reference sequence). V lost 0 bases and J 3 bases, leaving 6 bases between the germline ends. There are 13 residues in the CDR3.

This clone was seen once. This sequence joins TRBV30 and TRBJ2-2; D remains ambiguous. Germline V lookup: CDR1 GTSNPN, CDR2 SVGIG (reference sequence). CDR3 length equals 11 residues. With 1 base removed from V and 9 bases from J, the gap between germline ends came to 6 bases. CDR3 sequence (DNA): TGTGCCTGGAGTGCGAGTAGGGAGCTGTTTTTT. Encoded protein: CAWSASRELFF.

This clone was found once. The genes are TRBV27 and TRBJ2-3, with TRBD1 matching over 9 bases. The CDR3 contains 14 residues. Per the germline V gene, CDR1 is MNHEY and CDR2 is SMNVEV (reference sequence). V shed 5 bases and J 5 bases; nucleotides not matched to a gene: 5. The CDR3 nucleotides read TGTGCCAGCAGTCAAACAGGGGGCAGAGATACGCAGTATTTT. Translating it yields CASSQTGGRDTQYF.